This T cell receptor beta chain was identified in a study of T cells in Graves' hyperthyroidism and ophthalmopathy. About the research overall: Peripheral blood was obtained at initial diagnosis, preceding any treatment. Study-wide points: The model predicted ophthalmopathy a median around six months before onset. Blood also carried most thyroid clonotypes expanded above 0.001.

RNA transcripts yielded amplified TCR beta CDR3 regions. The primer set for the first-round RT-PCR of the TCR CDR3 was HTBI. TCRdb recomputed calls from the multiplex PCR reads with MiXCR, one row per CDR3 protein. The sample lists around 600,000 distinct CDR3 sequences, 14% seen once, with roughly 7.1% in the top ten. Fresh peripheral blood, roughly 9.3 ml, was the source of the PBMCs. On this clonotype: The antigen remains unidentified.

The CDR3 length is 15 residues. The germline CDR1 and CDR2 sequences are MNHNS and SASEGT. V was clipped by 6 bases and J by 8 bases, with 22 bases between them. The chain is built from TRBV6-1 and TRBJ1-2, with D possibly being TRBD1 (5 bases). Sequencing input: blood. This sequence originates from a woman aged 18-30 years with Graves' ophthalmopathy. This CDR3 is CASRPKSRGGGGYTF. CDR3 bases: TGTGCCAGCAGACCCAAAAGCCGTGGGGGGGGAGGCTACACCTTC.